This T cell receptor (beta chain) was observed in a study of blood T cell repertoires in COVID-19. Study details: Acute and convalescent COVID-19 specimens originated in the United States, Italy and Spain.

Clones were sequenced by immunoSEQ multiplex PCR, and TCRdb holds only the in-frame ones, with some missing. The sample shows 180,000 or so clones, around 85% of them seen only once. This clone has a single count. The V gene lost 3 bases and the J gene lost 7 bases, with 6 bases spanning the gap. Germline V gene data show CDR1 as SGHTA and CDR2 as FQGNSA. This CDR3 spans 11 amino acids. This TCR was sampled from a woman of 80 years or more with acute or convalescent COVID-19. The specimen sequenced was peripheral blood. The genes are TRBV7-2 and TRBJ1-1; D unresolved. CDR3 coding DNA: TGTGCCAGCAGCTTCATGAGTGAAGCTTTCTTT. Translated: CASSFMSEAFF.